This is a list of T cell receptor beta chains from one sample in a study of cytomegalovirus exposure and HLA in healthy donors. Repertoires were generated with immunoSEQ multiplex PCR, while TCRdb's copy carries only in-frame clones and drops some. The data contain about 140,000 clones, roughly three quarters of them singletons. Sequenced: PBMCs. The origin of the receptors is a man aged 18 to 29 in good health and CMV-seronegative. The CDR3 runs from the conserved cysteine through the conserved F or W. D genes are given only for firm matches. Rows give clone size only sometimes, using once, few, many, or a class for an expanded clone.

cdr3_length: 15; v_call: TRBV6-5; j_call: TRBJ2-7; clone_size: -; d_call: TRBD2; cdr3_aa: CASSFTGTSRYEQYF; cdr3_nt: TGTGCCAGCAGTTTCACCGGGACTAGCCGGTACGAGCAGTACTTC
cdr3_length: 14; v_call: TRBV7-2; j_call: TRBJ1-5; clone_size: -; d_call: TRBD1; cdr3_aa: CASSPGQGGQPQHF; cdr3_nt: TGTGCCAGCAGCCCTGGACAGGGGGGTCAGCCCCAGCATTTT
cdr3_length: 12; v_call: TRBV5-1; j_call: TRBJ2-5; clone_size: -; d_call: -; cdr3_aa: CASSLAIETQYF; cdr3_nt: TGCGCCAGCAGCTTGGCAATCGAGACCCAGTACTTC
cdr3_length: 16; v_call: TRBV6-5; j_call: TRBJ2-1; clone_size: -; d_call: TRBD1; cdr3_aa: CASSYTGVGTYNEQFF; cdr3_nt: TGTGCCAGCAGTTATACAGGGGTAGGGACCTACAATGAGCAGTTCTTC
cdr3_length: 15; v_call: TRBV6-1; j_call: TRBJ2-7; clone_size: -; d_call: TRBD1; cdr3_aa: CASGLDRVLSYEQYF; cdr3_nt: TGTGCCAGCGGTCTGGACAGGGTACTCTCCTACGAGCAGTACTTC
cdr3_length: 16; v_call: TRBV6-4; j_call: TRBJ2-1; clone_size: -; d_call: TRBD2; cdr3_aa: CASSDGVGLAYNEQFF; cdr3_nt: TGTGCCAGCAGTGACGGGGTGGGACTAGCCTACAATGAGCAGTTCTTC
cdr3_length: 16; v_call: TRBV2; j_call: TRBJ2-2; clone_size: -; d_call: -; cdr3_aa: CASSEPGGQRTGELFF; cdr3_nt: TGTGCCAGCAGTGAACCCGGGGGGCAGAGGACCGGGGAGCTGTTTTTT
cdr3_length: 15; v_call: TRBV4-1; j_call: TRBJ1-4; clone_size: -; d_call: TRBD1; cdr3_aa: CASSQDGQANEKLFF; cdr3_nt: TGCGCCAGCAGCCAAGATGGACAGGCGAATGAAAAACTGTTTTTT
cdr3_length: 13; v_call: TRBV2; j_call: TRBJ1-1; clone_size: -; d_call: -; cdr3_aa: CASSEGRGPEAFF; cdr3_nt: TGTGCCAGCAGTGAAGGCAGGGGCCCTGAAGCTTTCTTT
cdr3_length: 15; v_call: TRBV5-6; j_call: TRBJ2-7; clone_size: -; d_call: -; cdr3_aa: CASSFRTFSSYEQYF; cdr3_nt: TGTGCCAGCAGCTTCCGGACTTTCAGCTCCTACGAGCAGTACTTC
cdr3_length: 14; v_call: TRBV2; j_call: TRBJ2-7; clone_size: -; d_call: -; cdr3_aa: CASSGDRSSYEQYF; cdr3_nt: TGTGCCAGCAGTGGCGACAGAAGCTCCTACGAGCAGTACTTC
cdr3_length: 16; v_call: TRBV9; j_call: TRBJ2-5; clone_size: few; d_call: -; cdr3_aa: CASSVVGTQAMETQYF; cdr3_nt: TGTGCCAGCAGCGTAGTAGGTACCCAGGCGATGGAGACCCAGTACTTC
cdr3_length: 14; v_call: TRBV27; j_call: TRBJ2-7; clone_size: -; d_call: TRBD1; cdr3_aa: CASSLGQGAYEQYF; cdr3_nt: TGTGCCAGCAGTTTAGGACAGGGCGCCTACGAGCAGTACTTC
cdr3_length: 16; v_call: TRBV27; j_call: TRBJ2-3; clone_size: -; d_call: TRBD2; cdr3_aa: CASSLRTSGRMDTQYF; cdr3_nt: TGTGCCAGCAGTCTACGGACTAGCGGGAGGATGGATACGCAGTATTTT
cdr3_length: 15; v_call: TRBV19; j_call: TRBJ2-7; clone_size: -; d_call: TRBD2; cdr3_aa: CASARTGTSGYEQYF; cdr3_nt: TGTGCCAGCGCCCGAACCGGGACTAGCGGATACGAGCAGTACTTC
cdr3_length: 12; v_call: TRBV19; j_call: TRBJ2-3; clone_size: few; d_call: -; cdr3_aa: CASKEGPDTQYF; cdr3_nt: TGTGCCAGTAAAGAGGGCCCAGATACGCAGTATTTT
cdr3_length: 19; v_call: TRBV4-2; j_call: TRBJ2-3; clone_size: -; d_call: TRBD1; cdr3_aa: CASSQDKGAGLLVADTQYF; cdr3_nt: TGTGCCAGCAGCCAAGATAAGGGGGCAGGGCTACTGGTAGCAGATACGCAGTATTTT
cdr3_length: 14; v_call: TRBV18; j_call: TRBJ1-1; clone_size: -; d_call: -; cdr3_aa: CASSPREGGTEAFF; cdr3_nt: TGTGCCAGCTCACCACGGGAGGGGGGGACTGAAGCTTTCTTT
cdr3_length: 16; v_call: TRBV4-1; j_call: TRBJ1-2; clone_size: -; d_call: TRBD1; cdr3_aa: CASSQGPTGGNRGYTF; cdr3_nt: TGCGCCAGCAGCCAAGGTCCGACAGGGGGCAACCGTGGCTACACCTTC
cdr3_length: 16; v_call: TRBV19; j_call: TRBJ1-3; clone_size: -; d_call: -; cdr3_aa: CASSSQARESGNTIYF; cdr3_nt: TGTGCCAGTAGTTCCCAAGCCCGGGAATCTGGAAACACCATATATTTT
cdr3_length: 14; v_call: TRBV2; j_call: TRBJ2-5; clone_size: -; d_call: TRBD1; cdr3_aa: CASTTDRAQETQYF; cdr3_nt: TGTGCCAGCACAACTGACAGGGCCCAAGAGACCCAGTACTTC
cdr3_length: 16; v_call: TRBV6-6; j_call: TRBJ1-5; clone_size: few; d_call: -; cdr3_aa: CASLVSGTLSNQPQHF; cdr3_nt: TGTGCCAGCCTAGTCTCCGGGACACTTAGCAATCAGCCCCAGCATTTT
cdr3_length: 12; v_call: TRBV25-1; j_call: TRBJ1-2; clone_size: once; d_call: TRBD1; cdr3_aa: CASSELRGRRTF; cdr3_nt: TGTGCCAGCAGTGAATTAAGGGGGCGCAGGACCTTC
cdr3_length: 13; v_call: TRBV30; j_call: TRBJ1-4; clone_size: -; d_call: -; cdr3_aa: CAWSDTLGEKLFF; cdr3_nt: TGTGCCTGGAGTGACACACTCGGGGAAAAACTGTTTTTT
cdr3_length: 14; v_call: TRBV11-2; j_call: TRBJ2-5; clone_size: -; d_call: -; cdr3_aa: CASRRGGRQETQYF; cdr3_nt: TGTGCCAGTAGGAGGGGGGGGCGCCAAGAGACCCAGTACTTC
cdr3_length: 17; v_call: TRBV28; j_call: TRBJ2-1; clone_size: -; d_call: TRBD2; cdr3_aa: CASRGTSGSRYDNEQFF; cdr3_nt: TGTGCCAGCAGAGGGACTAGCGGGAGTCGGTACGACAATGAGCAGTTCTTC
cdr3_length: 13; v_call: TRBV6-6; j_call: TRBJ2-5; clone_size: -; d_call: -; cdr3_aa: CASSILEVETQYF; cdr3_nt: TGTGCCAGCAGTATCTTAGAAGTGGAGACCCAGTACTTC
cdr3_length: 17; v_call: TRBV12-5; j_call: TRBJ2-1; clone_size: -; d_call: TRBD2; cdr3_aa: CASGLGLGGSSYNEQFF; cdr3_nt: TGTGCTAGTGGTTTGGGCCTGGGGGGGAGCTCCTACAATGAGCAGTTCTTC
cdr3_length: 14; v_call: TRBV28; j_call: TRBJ2-7; clone_size: -; d_call: -; cdr3_aa: CASRSLTGSYEQYF; cdr3_nt: TGTGCCAGCAGATCCCTGACGGGCTCCTACGAGCAGTACTTC
cdr3_length: 18; v_call: TRBV5-1; j_call: TRBJ2-2; clone_size: -; d_call: TRBD2; cdr3_aa: CASTRLAGGQTNTGELFF; cdr3_nt: TGCGCCAGCACCAGACTAGCGGGGGGCCAGACGAACACCGGGGAGCTGTTTTTT
cdr3_length: 17; v_call: TRBV28; j_call: TRBJ2-1; clone_size: few; d_call: TRBD2; cdr3_aa: CASSLSTSGRLYNEQFF; cdr3_nt: TGTGCCAGCAGTTTGTCTACTAGCGGGAGGCTATACAATGAGCAGTTCTTC
cdr3_length: 12; v_call: TRBV10-2; j_call: TRBJ1-2; clone_size: -; d_call: TRBD1; cdr3_aa: CASRDRDSGYTF; cdr3_nt: TGCGCCAGCAGAGATCGGGACAGTGGCTACACCTTC
cdr3_length: 16; v_call: TRBV27; j_call: TRBJ1-2; clone_size: -; d_call: TRBD1; cdr3_aa: CASSSNPGTANYGYTF; cdr3_nt: TGTGCCAGCAGTTCCAACCCCGGGACAGCTAACTATGGCTACACCTTC
cdr3_length: 15; v_call: TRBV4-1; j_call: TRBJ2-2; clone_size: once; d_call: -; cdr3_aa: CASSQVGPNTGELFF; cdr3_nt: TGCGCCAGCAGCCAAGTGGGCCCGAACACCGGGGAGCTGTTTTTT